This record covers a single TCR beta chain. The target antigen is unknown. The data are from a study of T cell repertoires in cytomegalovirus infection. The wider study: It was the public TCR beta signatures that indicated both CMV infection and matching HLA type. Broader study findings: Predominance within the ex vivo response was attributable to HLA-C-restricted CMV-specific TCR beta clonotypes. Cumulative public TCR beta family frequency identified carriers of CMV plus the relevant HLA.

Via MiXCR, TCRdb re-called the reads, giving one row per CDR3 protein. The repertoire holds around 170,000 distinct CDR3 sequences, with approximately 15% as singletons. The origin of this receptor is a human donor in good health (CMV status not recorded). Some clones in this sample may be carry-over from other donors' samples. The sequenced material came from PBMCs.

The CDR3 here is CASRTGHRNTGELFF. In DNA, the CDR3 is TGTGCCAGTAGGACGGGACACAGAAACACCGGGGAGCTGTTTTTT. This rearrangement joins TRBV19 to TRBJ2-2, with D maybe TRBD1 (6 bases). Trimming pared 6 bases from V and 2 bases from J, leaving 13 bases between. The CDR3 is 15 amino acids. Germline CDR1 and CDR2: LNHDA and SQIVND (reference sequence).